The 18 T cell receptor beta chains presented below share a single source sample, sequenced in a study of OX40 agonist ivuxolimab in advanced cancers. The protocol was immunoSEQ multiplex PCR, while the TCRdb copy is restricted to in-frame clones and leaves out a portion. The sample consists of tens of thousands of clones, 75% to 85% of them appearing once. Sequenced material: CD4+ or CD8+ T cells sorted from blood, taken in a trial of the OX40 agonist ivuxolimab. These receptors came from an adult with an advanced solid tumor such as melanoma, head and neck, liver or kidney cancer.

The count of this clone is one. V is TRBV7-8 and J is TRBJ1-2; D uncertain. Germline V CDR1 and CDR2: SGHVS, FQNEAQ. The CDR3 loop spans 15 amino acids. Trimming pared 4 bases from V and 2 bases from J, leaving 14 bases between. The CDR3 is CASSSFSGRNYGYTF. DNA for the CDR3: TGTGCCAGCAGCTCCTTTTCCGGGCGGAACTATGGCTACACCTTC.

The rearrangement joins TRBV5-6 to TRBJ1-5; D remains ambiguous. This CDR3 contains 16 residues. Germline V lookup: CDR1 SGHDT, CDR2 YYEEEE. V was trimmed by 2 bases and J by 3 bases, leaving 15 bases between them. This CDR3 reads CASSLRAVGPNQPQHF. DNA of the CDR3: TGTGCCAGCAGCTTACGCGCCGTAGGGCCCAATCAGCCCCAGCATTTT.

The CDR3 nucleotides are TGTGCCAGCAGCGACGCCGGGACAGCTAATGAAAAACTGTTTTTT. Translating it yields CASSDAGTANEKLFF. The chain carries TRBV7-6 and TRBJ1-4, with 7 bases aligning to TRBD1. Germline values: CDR1 SGHVS, CDR2 FNYEAQ. The CDR3 extends over 15 amino acids. Trimming took 5 bases from V and 3 from J; bases not matched to a gene: 6.

The rearrangement joins TRBV18 to TRBJ1-1; TRBD1 matches at 7 bases. Germline V gene sequence: CDR1 KGHSH, CDR2 LQKENI. Trimming at V came to 6 bases and at J to 3 bases, leaving 19 bases not matched to a gene. This CDR3 has 18 amino acids. The chain's CDR3 is CASSAQTGLIGADTEAFF. The CDR3 DNA follows: TGTGCCAGCTCGGCCCAGACAGGGTTAATAGGAGCGGACACTGAAGCTTTCTTT.

The V call is TRBV4-1, the J call TRBJ2-3, with 8 nucleotides matching TRBD1. There are 14 residues in the CDR3. The germline CDR1 and CDR2 sequences are MGHRA and YSYEKL. With V trimmed by 4 bases and J by 2 bases, 2 bases remained unmatched. The CDR3 is CASSRTGLTDTQYF. Written as DNA, the CDR3 is TGCGCCAGCAGCCGGACAGGGCTCACAGATACGCAGTATTTT.

This chain connects TRBV19 to TRBJ1-1; D remains ambiguous. The germline CDR1 and CDR2 sequences are LNHDA and SQIVND (reference sequence). Trimming took off 3 bases at V and 12 bases at J, with 11 bases between the two ends. The CDR3 length is 11 residues. The CDR3 spells CASSIKGRTFF. Here the CDR3 DNA reads TGTGCCAGTAGTATTAAGGGTAGGACTTTCTTT. The full variable domain, its missing parts supplied by reference TRBV19 and TRBJ1-1, is DGGITQSPKYLFRKEGQNVTLSCEQNLNHDAMYWYRQDPGQGLRLIYYSQIVNDFQKGDIAEGYSVSREKKESFPLTVTSAQKNPTAFYLCASSIKGRTFFGQGTRLTVV.

The J gene is TRBJ1-1, the V gene TRBV27; 7 bases map to TRBD1. The CDR3 contains 15 residues. Germline lookup yields CDR1 MNHEY and CDR2 SMNVEV (reference sequence). Trimming cost V 3 bases and J 5 bases; bases outside gene matches: 9. The CDR3 is CASSFQSTGETEAFF. The CDR3, as DNA: TGTGCCAGCAGTTTCCAATCCACAGGGGAAACTGAAGCTTTCTTT.

This clone was seen just once. The rearrangement joins TRBV9 to TRBJ2-2; D gene uncertain. The V gene lost 0 bases and the J gene lost 6 bases, with 9 bases spanning the gap. CDR1 and CDR2 (germline): SGDLS, YYNGEE. The CDR3 consists of 14 residues. This chain's CDR3 is CASSVDLGPGELFF. DNA of the CDR3: TGTGCCAGCAGCGTAGACCTGGGCCCCGGGGAGCTGTTTTTT.

As DNA, the CDR3 is TGTGCCAGCAGTTTCCGGGGGCCGGCTACTAACTATGGCTACACCTTC. Translating gives CASSFRGPATNYGYTF. The chain employs TRBV27 and TRBJ1-2, with a tentative D call TRBD1 (6 bases). V was pared by 3 bases and J by 0 bases, with 14 bases between. The V gene's germline CDR1 is MNHEY and CDR2 SMNVEV (reference sequence). The length of the CDR3 is 16 residues.

This clone came up a few times. The chain has TRBV5-4 and TRBJ2-2, with D perhaps matching TRBD1 or TRBD2 (5 bases each). Trimming removed 3 bases at V and 4 bases at J, with 10 bases between. Germline assignment: CDR1 SGHNT and CDR2 YYREEE (reference sequence). CDR3 length: 14 residues. The CDR3 protein is CASSWGTGTGELFF. The CDR3 region has the DNA TGTGCCAGCAGCTGGGGGACGGGCACCGGGGAGCTGTTTTTT.

The genes are TRBV18 and TRBJ2-7, with 8 bases matching TRBD2. With V trimmed by 3 bases and J by 4 bases, 5 bases remained unmatched. From germline, CDR1 is KGHSH and CDR2 LQKENI. CDR3 length: 14 amino acids. CDR3 nucleotide sequence: TGTGCCAGCTCACCTGCTAGCGGGCCTTACGAGCAGTACTTC. Its translation: CASSPASGPYEQYF.

The rearrangement uses TRBV4-3 and TRBJ1-3; no definite D call. The CDR3 extends over 14 amino acids. In germline, CDR1 is LGHNA, CDR2 YSLEER. Trimming removed 4 bases from V and 1 base from J, with 8 bases in between. Here the CDR3 reads CASSLGVSGNTIYF. The CDR3 DNA follows: TGCGCCAGCAGCCTCGGTGTGTCTGGAAACACCATATATTTT.

In its sample, this clone was seen a few times. This rearrangement joins TRBV10-1 to TRBJ2-7, with 7 positions matching TRBD2. With 3 bases clipped from V and 0 bases from J, the junction kept 2 bases outside the gene matches. There are 14 residues in the CDR3. Germline CDR1 WNHNN, CDR2 SYGVQD (reference sequence). The CDR3 DNA sequence: TGCGCCAGCAGTGACGGGGGGAACTCCTACGAGCAGTACTTC. Its protein is CASSDGGNSYEQYF.

The chain joins TRBV10-3 to TRBJ2-7, with TRBD1 identical over 10 bases. V shed 6 bases, J shed 5 bases, and the junction held 7 bases outside the gene matches. Per germline, CDR1 ENHRY and CDR2 SYGVKD. CDR3 length equals 14 residues. CDR3 loop: CAISPGTGVDEQYF. DNA for the CDR3: TGTGCCATCAGCCCCGGGACAGGGGTCGACGAGCAGTACTTC.

The CDR3 nucleotides read TGCGCCAGCAGCCAAGTAAGCGGGGGGGCTCTAGATACGCAGTATTTT. Encoded protein: CASSQVSGGALDTQYF. The chain carries TRBV4-3 and TRBJ2-3, with 10 bases lining up with TRBD2. Germline V gene data show CDR1 as LGHNA and CDR2 as YSLEER. The CDR3 covers 16 residues. With V trimmed by 1 base and J by 5 bases, 6 bases remained unmatched.

The chain uses TRBV5-5 and TRBJ2-2; the D is unclear. This CDR3 contains 13 residues. CDR1 is SGHKS and CDR2 is YYEKEE in the germline V gene (reference sequence). V lost 2 bases and J 0 bases, leaving 2 bases between the germline ends. CDR3 DNA sequence: TGTGCCAGCAGCTTAGCGAACACCGGGGAGCTGTTTTTT. Its protein is CASSLANTGELFF.

This rearrangement joins TRBV29-1 to TRBJ2-5; 7 bases align to TRBD1. This CDR3 region has 14 residues. The V and J ends lost 7 bases and 2 bases, in that order; junction bases with no gene match: 10. Germline loops: CDR1 SQVTM, CDR2 ANQGSEA. CDR3 sequence reads: CSARPGQQQETQYF. The CDR3 coding sequence is TGCAGCGCCCGACCGGGACAGCAACAAGAGACCCAGTACTTC.

V gene TRBV7-2 combines with J gene TRBJ2-1, with 11 bases matching TRBD1. The CDR3 has 19 amino acids. Looked up from germline, CDR1 is SGHTA and CDR2 is FQGNSA. V dropped 4 bases and J dropped 3; count of bases not matched to a gene: 14. The CDR3 region has the DNA TGTGCCAGCAGCTCAACTTCCGGGACAGGGGGTCGAATCTACAATGAGCAGTTCTTC. Protein: CASSSTSGTGGRIYNEQFF.